This TCR beta chain appears in the sequencing data of a study of OX40 agonist ivuxolimab in advanced cancers. Across the study: Earlier anti-PD-1, anti-PD-L1 or anti-CTLA-4 therapy was permitted; roughly 37% had received some.

This clone was picked up one time. Its specificity is not known. Autoimmune disease history or systemic immunosuppression meant exclusion. At baseline, cycle 4 day 1, and cycle 7 day 1, blood was sampled. Trimming took 8 bases from V and 4 from J; bases not matched to a gene: 8. The V gene's germline CDR1 is SGHTA and CDR2 FQGNSA. The CDR3 has 13 amino acids. Profiled with immunoSEQ multiplex PCR; TCRdb holds only in-frame clones, not every one. This table has about 77,000 clones, around 83% appearing once. Study-level results: Mean expanded clone counts were higher in CD8+ than CD4+ T cells.

Here the sequenced sample was CD4+ or CD8+ T cells sorted from blood, taken in a trial of the OX40 agonist ivuxolimab. The receptor was isolated from an adult with an advanced solid tumor such as melanoma, head and neck, liver or kidney cancer. V and J are TRBV7-2 and TRBJ2-7, with 7 bases matching TRBD2. The chain's CDR3 is CASLPSGSYEQYF. DNA of the CDR3: TGTGCCAGCCTCCCTAGCGGATCTTACGAGCAGTACTTC. Filled out from reference TRBV7-2 and TRBJ2-7, the complete variable domain reads GAGVSQSPSNKVTEKGKDVELRCDPISGHTALYWYRQSLGQGLEFLIYFQGNSAPDKSGLPSDRFSAERTGGSVSTLTIQRTQQEDSAVYLCASLPSGSYEQYFGPGTRLTVT.